This T cell receptor (beta chain) was sequenced during a study of shared clonotypes between healthy human individuals. Study as a whole: Researchers assigned three CD4 naive, three CD4 memory, two CD8 naive and one CD8 memory plate to each donor.

Genomic DNA belonging to each subset was distributed in equal measure over several immunoSEQ plates. Profiling relied on immunoSEQ multiplex PCR, and the TCRdb table lists in-frame clones only, not all of them. Of around 1.4 million clones detected, less than 99% appear once; the ten largest clones hold approximately 0.4%. The CDR3 spans 13 residues. The ends were cut back, 3 bases at V and 5 bases at J, with 11 bases in the middle. Germline V gene sequence: CDR1 SGHDT, CDR2 YYEEEE. Overall study results and limits: Generation probabilities of non-shared clonotypes were lower (relative to those shared by all four donors). At large depth, rarefaction still showed sorted-subset sequencing to be incomplete.

This clone has only one observation. Its antigen is unidentified. Sequencing was performed on naive CD4+ T cells sorted from blood. Regarding subset: CD45RA+ positively selected. This receptor was obtained from a man under 40 in good health. The rearrangement uses TRBV5-6 and TRBJ2-5; TRBD1 or TRBD2 may be the D gene (5 bases each). Here the CDR3 reads CASSSGRWETQYF. CDR3 coding DNA: TGTGCCAGCAGCTCGGGACGGTGGGAGACCCAGTACTTC.